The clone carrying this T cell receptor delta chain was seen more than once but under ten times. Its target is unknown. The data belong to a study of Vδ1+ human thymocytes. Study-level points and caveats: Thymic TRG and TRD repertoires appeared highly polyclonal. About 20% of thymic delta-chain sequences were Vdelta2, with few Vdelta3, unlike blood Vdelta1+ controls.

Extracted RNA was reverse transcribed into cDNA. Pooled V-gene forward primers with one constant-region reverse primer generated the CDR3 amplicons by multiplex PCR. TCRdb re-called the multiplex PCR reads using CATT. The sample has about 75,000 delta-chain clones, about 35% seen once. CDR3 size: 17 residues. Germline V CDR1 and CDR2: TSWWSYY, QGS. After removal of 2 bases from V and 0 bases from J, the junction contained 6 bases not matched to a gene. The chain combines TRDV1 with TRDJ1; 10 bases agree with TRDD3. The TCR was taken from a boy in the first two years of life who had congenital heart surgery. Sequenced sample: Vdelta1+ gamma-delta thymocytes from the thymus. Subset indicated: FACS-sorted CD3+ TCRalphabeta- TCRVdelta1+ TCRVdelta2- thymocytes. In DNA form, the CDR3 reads TGTGCTCTTGGGGAAGGACTGGGGGATTGGTACACCGATAAACTCATCTTT. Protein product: CALGEGLGDWYTDKLIF.